This paragraph covers one T cell receptor beta chain sequence. Its antigen is as yet unknown. The sample belongs to a study of T cells in Graves' hyperthyroidism and ophthalmopathy. The study's findings and limits: Progression to ophthalmopathy was predicted a median of 6.5 months early.

Amplified TCR beta CDR3 regions came from RNA transcripts. Initially, a first-round RT-PCR of the TCR CDR3 employed the HTBI primer set. TCRdb recomputed calls from the multiplex PCR reads with MiXCR, one row per CDR3 protein. Among roughly 420,000 distinct CDR3 sequences listed, 12% to 15% were seen once. Germline assignment: CDR1 SQVTM and CDR2 ANQGSEA. The CDR3 has 14 amino acids. When ophthalmopathy did not progress within 18 months, Graves' hyperthyroidism was considered stable. Sequencing input: blood. The rearrangement links TRBV29-1 to TRBJ2-1; the D gene is possibly TRBD1 (5 bases). This receptor was obtained from a woman between 18 and 30 years old with Graves' hyperthyroidism. The CDR3 DNA follows: TGCGGTCTAAGGGGCCCGAGCTCCTACAATGAGCAGTTCTTC. It encodes CGLRGPSSYNEQFF.